Shown below are 29 T cell receptor beta chains from a single sample sequenced in a study of CD8 T cells in ankylosing spondylitis. TCRdb reprocessed the 5' RACE reads via MiXCR and lists one record per CDR3 protein. This repertoire shows about 450,000 distinct CDR3 sequences, 20% to 30% found once; its top ten account for about 0.9%. Broader study findings: Typical of ankylosing spondylitis blood, it appeared, was a TCR beta motif of seven to nine highly homologous variants.

The antigens for these receptors are not known. Sequencing was carried out using blood, either unsorted or a sorted T cell fraction (not recorded which). The receptors were sampled from a male donor with ankylosing spondylitis.

This clonotype was recorded a few times. The chain carries TRBV28 and TRBJ1-5; TRBD1 aligns across 7 bases. J was trimmed by 2 bases and V by 5 bases; bases with no gene match: 3. Germline V lookup: CDR1 MDHEN, CDR2 SYDVKM. The CDR3 is 14 amino acids. The CDR3 reads CASSTGVRNQPQHF. CDR3 nucleotide sequence: TGTGCCAGCAGTACAGGGGTACGCAATCAGCCCCAGCATTTT.

This clonotype was observed at least ten times. J is TRBJ2-6 and V is TRBV12-3 or TRBV12-4, with no clear D. This CDR3 spans 13 amino acids. V was pared by 6 bases and J by 1 base, with 4 bases between. In nucleotides, the CDR3 is TGTGCCAGCAGCGAATCTGGGGCCAACGTCCTGACTTTC. Translating it yields CASSESGANVLTF.

This clonotype was seen more than once but under ten times. V is TRBV7-2 and J is TRBJ1-2; D gene ambiguous. Germline V gene sequence: CDR1 SGHTA, CDR2 FQGNSA. V lost 2 bases and J lost 2, with 9 bases in between. The CDR3 sequence is 14 residues long. CDR3 nucleotide sequence: TGTGCCAGCAGCTTACATATCAGCAACTATGGCTACACCTTC. Translating it yields CASSLHISNYGYTF.

This clonotype was recorded a few times. The chain is built from TRBV20-1 and TRBJ2-3; tentative D call: TRBD1 (6 bases). Germline CDR1 DFQATT, CDR2 SNEGSKA (reference sequence). There are 14 residues in the CDR3. V was shortened by 5 bases and J by 1 base, with 13 bases between the two germline ends. The CDR3 sequence is CSALDRTGTDTQYF. CDR3 sequence (DNA): TGCAGTGCTCTCGACAGGACGGGCACAGATACGCAGTATTTT.

The table lists this clonotype with a few counts. The chain combines TRBV20-1 with TRBJ2-7; 7 bases are shared with TRBD1. CDR1 and CDR2 (germline): DFQATT, SNEGSKA (reference sequence). V was pared by 2 bases and J by 5 bases, with 12 bases of the junction left unmatched. There are 15 residues in the CDR3. CDR3: CSARRTTGSTDEQYF. For the CDR3, the DNA is TGCAGTGCTAGACGGACGACAGGGTCCACCGACGAGCAGTACTTC.

This clonotype was seen only once. The V gene is TRBV4-1, the J gene TRBJ2-2; D call uncertain. This CDR3 comprises 15 residues. The V and J ends lost 3 bases and 4 bases respectively, with 12 bases between them. CDR1 is MGHRA, CDR2 YSYEKL, per germline. CDR3 nucleotide sequence: TGCGCCAGCAGCCAGGTAGACTCTGTCACCGGGGAGCTGTTTTTT. The encoded protein is CASSQVDSVTGELFF.

The V and J genes are TRBV5-1 and TRBJ2-2, with 9 bases aligning to TRBD1. The CDR3 has 15 amino acids. Germline CDR1 is SGHRS and CDR2 is YFSETQ. After removal of 0 bases from V and 5 bases from J, the junction contained 2 bases not matched to a gene. Here the CDR3 DNA reads TGCGCCAGCAGCTTGGACAGGGGGCAAACCGGGGAGCTGTTTTTT. Its translation: CASSLDRGQTGELFF.

This clonotype has just a few counts. V gene TRBV29-1 combines with J gene TRBJ1-1; D gene uncertain. The germline V gene encodes CDR1 SQVTM and CDR2 ANQGSEA. V lost 7 bases and J lost 3, with 12 bases in between. This CDR3 contains 12 residues. This CDR3 reads CSALDGYTEAFF. DNA for the CDR3: TGCAGCGCCCTCGACGGATACACTGAAGCTTTCTTT.

This clonotype was seen at least ten times. The chain joins TRBV6-4 to TRBJ2-2, with unresolved D. The CDR3 covers 13 residues. Germline V gene data show CDR1 as MRHNA and CDR2 as SNTAGT. Trimming removed 5 bases from V and 3 bases from J, with 7 bases in between. The CDR3 reads CASSPTYTGELFF. Written as DNA, the CDR3 is TGTGCCAGCAGTCCTACCTACACCGGGGAGCTGTTTTTT.

This clonotype has more than one count but fewer than ten. V usage is TRBV10-3 and J usage is TRBJ2-1; tentatively, D is TRBD1 (5 bases). V gave up 1 base and J gave up 10 bases, with 8 bases separating them. Germline CDR1 ENHRY, CDR2 SYGVKD. The CDR3 has 12 residues. The CDR3 coding sequence is TGTGCCATCAGTGAGTTACGGACAGAGCAGTTCTTC. This translates into CAISELRTEQFF.

This clonotype was observed a few times. The rearrangement uses TRBV5-1 and TRBJ1-3; the D is unclear. Trimming shortened V by 4 bases and J by 4 bases, and 15 bases separated the two germline ends. The CDR3 has 15 residues. CDR1 and CDR2 (germline): SGHRS, YFSETQ. CDR3 nucleotide sequence: TGCGCCAGCAGCCACCGACCGACGGAGGGAAACACCATATATTTT. Its protein is CASSHRPTEGNTIYF. Using reference TRBV5-1 and TRBJ1-3 for the parts outside the CDR3, the full variable domain is KAGVTQTPRYLIKTRGQQVTLSCSPISGHRSVSWYQQTPGQGLQFLFEYFSETQRNKGNFPGRFSGRQFSNSRSEMNVSTLELGDSALYLCASSHRPTEGNTIYFGEGSWLTVV.

The chain joins TRBV11-3 to TRBJ1-4; D may be TRBD1 (5 bases). This CDR3 has 13 residues. The germline V gene has CDR1 SGHNT and CDR2 YENEEA. Trimming cost V 7 bases and J 4 bases, with 10 bases left between them. The CDR3 loop is CASKGALNEKLFF. In nucleotides, the CDR3 is TGTGCCAGCAAAGGGGCTCTTAATGAAAAACTGTTTTTT.

The V gene is TRBV5-1, the J gene TRBJ1-5; D gene unclear. V was trimmed by 0 bases and J by 1 base, leaving 11 bases between them. The germline V gene has CDR1 SGHRS and CDR2 YFSETQ. This CDR3 spans 16 amino acids. The CDR3 sequence: CASSLGAGGSNQPQHF. The CDR3 nucleotides read TGCGCCAGCAGCTTGGGGGCCGGTGGGAGCAATCAGCCCCAGCATTTT.

The chain is built from TRBV29-1 and TRBJ2-7; D may correspond to TRBD1 or TRBD2 (7 bases each). This CDR3 is 16 amino acids long. Germline CDR1 is SQVTM and CDR2 is ANQGSEA. The V end was cut by 6 bases, the J end by 0 bases, with 21 bases between. DNA for the CDR3: TGCAGCGTCAGGGGGGGGCGCGACAGGAGCTCCTACGAGCAGTACTTC. Residues: CSVRGGRDRSSYEQYF.

This clonotype appeared once. The J gene is TRBJ1-2, the V gene TRBV20-1; perhaps TRBD1 as D (5 bases). Looked up from germline, CDR1 is DFQATT and CDR2 is SNEGSKA (reference sequence). With 3 bases removed from V and 7 bases from J, the gap between germline ends came to 12 bases. The CDR3 spans 12 residues. The CDR3: CSAREGVFGYTF. In DNA form, the CDR3 reads TGCAGTGCTAGGGAAGGGGTATTTGGCTACACCTTC.

This clonotype was counted between two and nine times. The chain employs TRBV12-3 or TRBV12-4 and TRBJ2-1; possibly TRBD2 for D (5 bases). Trimming pared 7 bases from V and 8 bases from J, leaving 12 bases between. This CDR3 region has 12 residues. CDR3 nucleotides: TGTGCCAGCAACCGGGAAAGCTATGAGCAGTTCTTC. Translation: CASNRESYEQFF.

The rearrangement joins TRBV20-1 to TRBJ2-1, with 7 nucleotides matching TRBD1. With 1 base clipped from V and 0 bases from J, the junction kept 3 bases outside the gene matches. Germline values: CDR1 DFQATT, CDR2 SNEGSKA (reference sequence). CDR3 length: 15 amino acids. CDR3 in amino acids: CSARGDSSSYNEQFF. The CDR3 nucleotides read TGCAGTGCTAGAGGGGACAGTAGCTCCTACAATGAGCAGTTCTTC.

The J gene is TRBJ2-3, the V gene TRBV4-1; the D is unclear. The CDR3 loop spans 13 amino acids. Trimming removed 5 bases from V and 6 bases from J, with 12 bases in between. Germline V CDR1 and CDR2: MGHRA, YSYEKL. The CDR3 protein is CASSYDLGDTQYF. The CDR3 DNA sequence: TGCGCCAGCAGCTATGACTTGGGGGATACGCAGTATTTT.

The chain joins TRBV6-1 to TRBJ1-2; D remains unclear. V lost 5 bases and J 4 bases, leaving 14 bases between the germline ends. The CDR3 has 14 amino acids. The V gene's germline CDR1 is MNHNS and CDR2 SASEGT. The CDR3 is CASSRDPSGYGYTF. DNA of the CDR3: TGTGCCAGCAGTAGGGATCCTTCGGGCTATGGCTACACCTTC.

The chain is built from TRBV4-2 and TRBJ2-7, with a weak D call TRBD1 (6 bases). V lost 0 bases, J lost 7 bases, and 19 bases lay in between. Germline CDR1 and CDR2: LGHNA and YNFKEQ. The CDR3 is 16 amino acids. CDR3 in DNA: TGTGCCAGCAGCCAAGATGGATCCAGGGGTCTGGGGGAGCAGTACTTC. This encodes CASSQDGSRGLGEQYF.

This clonotype was counted between two and nine times. The chain combines TRBV27 with TRBJ2-3; TRBD1 or TRBD2 may be the D gene (5 bases each). V lost 6 bases and J 0 bases, leaving 10 bases between the germline ends. The CDR3 sequence is 14 residues long. The V gene's germline CDR1 is MNHEY and CDR2 SMNVEV (reference sequence). The CDR3 DNA sequence: TGTGCCAGCAGCCGGGACGGCAGCACAGATACGCAGTATTTT. Protein sequence: CASSRDGSTDTQYF.

This clonotype came up a few times. V usage is TRBV15 and J usage is TRBJ1-1, with D possibly being TRBD1 (5 bases). The CDR3 length is 16 residues. With 0 bases removed from V and 3 bases from J, the gap between germline ends came to 14 bases. Germline CDR1 LNHNV, CDR2 YYDKDF (reference sequence). As DNA, the CDR3 is TGTGCCACCAGCAGAGACAGGGCCCCAGGGTACACTGAAGCTTTCTTT. As protein: CATSRDRAPGYTEAFF.

This clonotype was seen more than once but under ten times. The chain carries TRBV29-1 and TRBJ2-3; unclear D gene. Germline V CDR1 and CDR2: SQVTM, ANQGSEA. V was clipped by 3 bases and J by 6 bases, with 13 bases between them. The CDR3 length is 13 residues. CDR3 loop: CSVDPFYPDTQYF. Here the CDR3 DNA reads TGCAGCGTTGACCCCTTTTATCCGGATACGCAGTATTTT.

This clonotype occurred a few times. V gene TRBV18 combines with J gene TRBJ1-1, with D possibly matching TRBD1 (5 bases). The CDR3 loop spans 16 amino acids. Germline V gene data show CDR1 as KGHSH and CDR2 as LQKENI. V was trimmed by 3 bases and J by 4 bases, leaving 18 bases between them. The DNA of the CDR3 is TGTGCCAGCTCACCCAACCTTTGGACCCAGGGCACTGAAGCTTTCTTT. Encoded protein: CASSPNLWTQGTEAFF.

The chain combines TRBV10-2 with TRBJ1-1; the match to TRBD1 covers 8 bases. V was pared by 4 bases and J by 7 bases, with 5 bases of the junction left unmatched. The CDR3 is 13 residues long. From germline, CDR1 is WSHSY and CDR2 SAAADI. DNA for the CDR3: TGCGCCAGCAGTGTTCAGGGGGCACATGAAGCTTTCTTT. It codes for CASSVQGAHEAFF.

This clonotype was counted between two and nine times. This rearrangement joins TRBV7-2 to TRBJ1-1; the match to TRBD1 covers 8 bases. V shed 0 bases, J shed 0 bases, and the junction held 3 bases outside the gene matches. The CDR3 extends over 16 amino acids. CDR1 and CDR2 (germline): SGHTA, FQGNSA. The CDR3 DNA sequence: TGTGCCAGCAGCTTAGCCCCGACAGGGGTGAACACTGAAGCTTTCTTT. Protein sequence: CASSLAPTGVNTEAFF. The variable domain in full, completed from reference TRBV7-2 and TRBJ1-1, reads GAGVSQSPSNKVTEKGKDVELRCDPISGHTALYWYRQSLGQGLEFLIYFQGNSAPDKSGLPSDRFSAERTGGSVSTLTIQRTQQEDSAVYLCASSLAPTGVNTEAFFGQGTRLTVV.

This clonotype was picked up a small number of times. The rearrangement links TRBV29-1 to TRBJ1-4; no firm D call. The CDR3 is 13 amino acids. Deletions cut 4 bases from V and 5 bases from J, with 11 bases between. The germline V gene has CDR1 SQVTM and CDR2 ANQGSEA. The CDR3 loop reads CSVAGSLNEKLFF. The CDR3 bases are TGCAGCGTTGCCGGGTCCCTAAATGAAAAACTGTTTTTT.

At least ten counts were recorded for this clonotype. V and J are TRBV12-3 or TRBV12-4 and TRBJ2-5; TRBD1 matches at 10 bases. The CDR3 contains 17 residues. V lost 6 bases to trimming and J lost 6 bases; unmatched junction nucleotides: 16. In DNA form, the CDR3 reads TGTGCCAGCAGATCGACAGGGGGCAGGTTCGTCGGAAAGACCCAGTACTTC. This translates into CASRSTGGRFVGKTQYF.

In its sample, this clonotype was seen a few times. The gene calls are TRBV5-6 and TRBJ1-5; TRBD1 matches 10 bases. The CDR3 sequence is 16 residues long. The germline gives CDR1 SGHDT, CDR2 YYEEEE. The V gene end was trimmed by 3 bases and the J gene end by 7 bases; junction bases not matched to a gene: 10. The CDR3 DNA follows: TGTGCCAGCAGCTCCGGGACAGGGGATTCTGAGCAGCCCCAGCATTTT. This sequence encodes CASSSGTGDSEQPQHF.